This TCR beta chain derives from a study of cytomegalovirus exposure and HLA in healthy donors. Study-wide context: Earlier results showed roughly 120 million unique TCR beta sequences derived from about 179 million T cells.

In the PCR, 60 Vbeta and 13 Jbeta primers were used. Here immunoSEQ multiplex PCR was the method, and the copy in TCRdb shows in-frame clones only, minus some. Here the sample spans some 120,000 clones, more than 75% being singletons. Only a few counts were recorded for this clone. Its matching antigen is unknown. This CDR3 contains 17 residues. The germline CDR1 and CDR2 sequences are LGHNA and YNFKEQ. The V gene end was trimmed by 0 bases and the J gene end by 6 bases; junction bases not matched to a gene: 7. Study-wide results and caveats: According to a later analysis, most TCR beta chains associated with CMV appeared HLA-restricted. 150 to 200 TCR beta chains were listed as cytomegalovirus-associated. The likely explanation for a cluster of highly shared sequence variants was sequencing artifact.

Input material: PBMCs. The chain is built from TRBV4-2 and TRBJ2-2; 10 nucleotides align to TRBD2. This TCR was recovered from a man aged 18-30 years in good health and CMV-seronegative. The CDR3: CASSQELGSGGAGELFF. In nucleotides, the CDR3 is TGTGCCAGCAGCCAAGAATTAGGGAGCGGGGGGGCCGGGGAGCTGTTTTTT.